This T cell receptor (beta chain) derives from a study of metastatic and nonmetastatic thyroid tumors. On the study more broadly: Both malignant and benign thyroid patients supplied peripheral blood and tumor or nodule tissue samples, across which the repertoires of these patients were then compared. Study observations and caveats: TCR beta diversity was reportedly significantly higher in malignant thyroid tumors than benign nodules, in blood and tumor.

The CDR3 loop spans 14 amino acids. V lost 6 bases and J 4 bases, leaving 15 bases between the germline ends. Thyroid surgery was performed in patients who had received no treatment beforehand. Authors' analysis steps: For papillary thyroid cancer, a distant-metastasis classifier was constructed from CDR3 differences observed across clinicopathological groups. TCRdb re-analyzed the PCR reads through MiXCR. V and J calls and clone size were set by TCRdb, not the authors. The sample shows 15,000 to 20,000 clones, roughly 32% of them seen only once. This clone was counted many times. As yet, its antigen is unknown. Being one base from a much bigger clone, this may be a read error.

This clonotype originated in a female donor with papillary thyroid cancer or a benign thyroid nodule (not recorded which). Some clones in this sample may be carry-over from other donors' samples. The J gene is TRBJ1-2, the V gene TRBV12-3 or TRBV12-4; D perhaps matches TRBD1 (6 bases). The sequencing input was tumor tissue. The DNA for the CDR3 is TGTGCCAGCAGACCCCGGGAGGGGGGCTATGGCTACACCTTC. It is translated as CASRPREGGYGYTF.